A single sample gave rise to the 18 T cell receptor beta chains below, sequenced in a study of blood T cell repertoires in COVID-19. The data were produced by immunoSEQ multiplex PCR, yet TCRdb's version contains in-frame clones alone and is incomplete. The sample lists under 200,000 clones, more than 75% occurring once. Sequenced sample: peripheral blood. These receptors all come from a man aged 70 or older with acute or convalescent COVID-19.

This chain uses TRBV7-9 with TRBJ2-5; TRBD1 matches at 7 bases. The CDR3 runs to 13 residues. V shed 3 bases, J shed 5 bases, and the junction held 3 bases outside the gene matches. The germline CDR1 and CDR2 sequences are SEHNR and FQNEAQ (reference sequence). CDR3 nucleotide sequence: TGTGCCAGCAGCTTGAGGGGACAGGAGACCCAGTACTTC. Its translation is CASSLRGQETQYF. The entire variable domain, with the rest obtained from reference TRBV7-9 and TRBJ2-5, is as follows: DTGVSQNPRHKITKRGQNVTFRCDPISEHNRLYWYRQTLGQGPEFLTYFQNEAQLEKSRLLSDRFSAERPKGSFSTLEIQRTEQGDSAMYLCASSLRGQETQYFGPGTRLLVL.

The rearrangement uses TRBV19 and TRBJ1-2; D remains unclear. Trimming took off 5 bases at V and 4 bases at J, with 20 bases between the two ends. Germline V gene data show CDR1 as LNHDA and CDR2 as SQIVND (reference sequence). The CDR3 has 16 amino acids. CDR3 sequence reads: CASSLSPLESFYGYTF. The CDR3 DNA reads TGTGCCAGTAGTCTTTCGCCTTTGGAGTCTTTCTATGGCTACACCTTC.

The CDR3 spells CASSQAAGGYNEQFF. As DNA, the CDR3 is TGTGCCAGCAGCCAAGCGGCGGGAGGTTACAATGAGCAGTTCTTC. The chain links TRBV3-1 (or the pseudogene TRBV3-2) to TRBJ2-1, with 8 bases that match TRBD2. Per the germline V gene, CDR1 is LGHDT and CDR2 is YNNKEL (reference sequence). J lost 4 bases, V lost 1 base, and 3 bases had no gene match. The CDR3 consists of 15 residues.

This rearrangement joins TRBV28 to TRBJ1-1; no firm D call. Germline CDR1 reads MDHEN; CDR2 reads SYDVKM. The germline V and J ends were trimmed by 6 bases and 7 bases, with 9 bases remaining between them. The CDR3 has 11 residues. The CDR3: CASRLNLEAFF. The CDR3 region has the DNA TGTGCCAGCAGACTGAATCTTGAAGCTTTCTTT. Supplemented by reference TRBV28 and TRBJ1-1, the full variable domain reads DVKVTQSSRYLVKRTGEKVFLECVQDMDHENMFWYRQDPGLGLRLIYFSYDVKMKEKGDIPEGYSVSREKKERFSLILESASTNQTSMYLCASRLNLEAFFGQGTRLTVV.

The chain joins TRBV4-1 to TRBJ1-4; D perhaps matches TRBD1 (6 bases). CDR3 length: 14 residues. V was pared by 4 bases and J by 7 bases, with 13 bases between. Germline-derived CDR1 and CDR2 are MGHRA and YSYEKL. In DNA, the CDR3 is TGCGCCAGCAGCCCCGGACAGCTATCTGAAAAACTGTTTTTT. Its protein is CASSPGQLSEKLFF.

The gene calls are TRBV4-2 and TRBJ1-6; maybe TRBD1 (6 bases). Germline assignment: CDR1 LGHNA and CDR2 YNFKEQ. This CDR3 is 17 amino acids long. With 0 bases removed from V and 10 bases from J, the gap between germline ends came to 19 bases. The CDR3 DNA reads TGTGCCAGCAGCCAAGACGGTCATTCAGGGGATATCTCACCCCTCCACTTT. Translation gives CASSQDGHSGDISPLHF.

A single count supports this clone. The V gene is TRBV28, the J gene TRBJ1-5, with D unclear. CDR3 length equals 12 residues. Germline V gene data show CDR1 as MDHEN and CDR2 as SYDVKM. Trimming took off 5 bases at V and 4 bases at J, with 6 bases between the two ends. The CDR3 loop is CASSLLNQPQHF. The CDR3, as DNA: TGTGCCAGCAGTCTCCTGAATCAGCCCCAGCATTTT.

This clone was observed once. The rearrangement joins TRBV6-1 to TRBJ1-2, with 9 bases that match TRBD1. The CDR3 contains 17 residues. V was clipped by 4 bases and J by 5 bases; unmatched bases: 14. Germline V gene lookup returns CDR1 MNHNS and CDR2 SASEGT. CDR3 region: CASSVPGQGTGLYGYTF. The CDR3 DNA sequence: TGTGCCAGCAGTGTGCCGGGACAGGGCACCGGCCTTTATGGCTACACCTTC.

This sequence joins TRBV3-1 (or the pseudogene TRBV3-2) and TRBJ2-1; 11 nucleotides line up with TRBD2. The V segment lost 5 bases and the J segment 6 bases; nucleotides outside the gene matches: 6. The germline CDR1 and CDR2 sequences are LGHDT and YNNKEL (reference sequence). The CDR3 is 15 amino acids. CDR3 bases: TGTGCCAGCAGCAAGGGTAGCGGGAGGGCCAATGAGCAGTTCTTC. This gives the protein CASSKGSGRANEQFF.

This clone was detected a few times. The J gene is TRBJ1-5, the V gene TRBV7-2, with unresolved D. The germline gives CDR1 SGHTA, CDR2 FQGNSA. The V end lost 1 base, the J end lost 6 bases, and 4 bases lay between the germline ends. This CDR3 is built from 12 residues. DNA of the CDR3: TGTGCCAGCAGCTTAGGTAGTCAGCCCCAGCATTTT. Amino acids: CASSLGSQPQHF.

The V call is TRBV29-1, the J call TRBJ2-1, with D possibly TRBD2 on 5 matching bases. V was pared by 1 base and J by 9 bases, with 13 bases between. The CDR3 consists of 13 residues. Germline values: CDR1 SQVTM, CDR2 ANQGSEA. In DNA form, the CDR3 reads TGCAGCGTTGAAGTCGACCTAGCTGGTGAGCAGTTCTTC. This sequence encodes CSVEVDLAGEQFF.

The CDR3 is CASSVTGTSSYEQYF. In DNA, the CDR3 is TGTGCCAGCAGTGTCACCGGGACTAGCTCCTACGAGCAGTACTTC. The rearrangement joins TRBV2 to TRBJ2-7; 8 bases match TRBD2. V shed 4 bases and J 0 bases; nucleotides not matched to a gene: 5. The CDR3 length is 15 residues. Germline V gives CDR1 SNHLY, CDR2 FYNNEI.

This sequence joins TRBV7-9 and TRBJ2-7; tentatively, D is TRBD2 (6 bases). Germline CDR1 is SEHNR and CDR2 is FQNEAQ (reference sequence). Trimming cost V 5 bases and J 5 bases, with 25 bases left between them. The CDR3 is 17 amino acids. As DNA, the CDR3 is TGTGCCAGCAGCCATTTTTCCCGGGACTCGCATGCCAACGAGCAGTACTTC. Its translation is CASSHFSRDSHANEQYF.

This chain links TRBV5-4 with TRBJ2-3, with 10 bases aligning to TRBD1. The trim removed 4 bases at V and 0 bases at J, leaving 5 bases unmatched. This CDR3 contains 16 residues. Germline V gene sequence: CDR1 SGHNT, CDR2 YYREEE (reference sequence). For the CDR3, the DNA is TGTGCCAGCAGCCCCCGACAGGGGGCGAGCACAGATACGCAGTATTTT. Protein: CASSPRQGASTDTQYF.

The chain's CDR3 is CASGQGYSPLHF. DNA of the CDR3: TGTGCCAGCGGCCAGGGGTATTCACCCCTCCACTTT. The chain joins TRBV28 to TRBJ1-6, with D possibly being TRBD1 (6 bases). Between the trimmed V and J ends, which lost 8 bases and 8 bases, there was a span of 10 bases. The germline gives CDR1 MDHEN, CDR2 SYDVKM. The CDR3 runs 12 residues.

The DNA of the CDR3 is TGTGCCTGGAGGGGGACAGGGAGGTCCACTGAAGCTTTCTTT. Its protein is CAWRGTGRSTEAFF. This chain uses TRBV30 with TRBJ1-1; 9 positions agree with TRBD1. Germline loops: CDR1 GTSNPN, CDR2 SVGIG (reference sequence). The J segment lost 4 bases and the V segment lost 3 bases, leaving 6 bases of the junction unmatched. This CDR3 spans 14 amino acids. Supplemented by reference TRBV30 and TRBJ1-1, the full variable domain reads SQTIHQWPATLVQPVGSPLSLECTVEGTSNPNLYWYRQAAGRGLQLLFYSVGIGQISSEVPQNLSASRPQDRQFILSSKKLLLSDSGFYLCAWRGTGRSTEAFFGQGTRLTVV.

This clone appeared a single time. The J gene is TRBJ2-5, the V gene TRBV6-5; maybe TRBD2 (7 bases). The V gene lost 6 bases and the J gene lost 4 bases, with 18 bases spanning the gap. Germline V gene sequence: CDR1 MNHEY, CDR2 SVGAGI. The CDR3 is 15 residues long. The CDR3 here is CASRRGGAGPETQYF. The CDR3 DNA is TGTGCCAGCAGGAGGGGGGGAGCAGGTCCAGAGACCCAGTACTTC.

The V call is TRBV11-3, the J call TRBJ1-6, with D possibly matching TRBD1 (5 bases). The germline CDR1 and CDR2 sequences are SGHNT and YENEEA. Trimming cost V 4 bases and J 7 bases, with 17 bases left between them. The CDR3 contains 16 residues. CDR3: CASSSGAGRWNSPLHF. CDR3 DNA sequence: TGTGCCAGCAGCTCCGGAGCAGGGAGGTGGAATTCACCCCTCCACTTT.